This TCR beta chain was recorded in a study of blood T cell repertoires in COVID-19. The repertoire was sequenced with immunoSEQ multiplex PCR; TCRdb's copy has only in-frame clones and lacks some. In the table there are roughly 230,000 clones, less than 90% of which are singletons. This CDR3 spans 15 amino acids. CDR1 and CDR2 (germline): SGHDT, YYEEEE. V was trimmed by 1 base and J by 4 bases, leaving 14 bases between them. The rearrangement links TRBV5-6 to TRBJ1-2, with D perhaps matching TRBD1 (6 bases). The sequenced sample was peripheral blood. This receptor was identified in a man between 65 and 85 years old with acute or convalescent COVID-19. The CDR3 protein is CASSLLGPRGYGYTF. The CDR3 nucleotides read TGTGCCAGCAGCTTGCTGGGGCCCAGGGGCTATGGCTACACCTTC.